This T cell receptor beta chain was found in a study of spatial heterogeneity in lung cancer. Study-wide background: Samples came from roughly 70 TRACERx patients with untreated early-stage lung cancer. At a median of approximately 23 months after resection, follow-up PBMC samples were sequenced when available.

This clonotype showed up many times. TCRdb re-analysed the 5' RACE reads in MiXCR, keeping a single row per CDR3 protein. The table includes fewer than 55,000 distinct CDR3 sequences, 7.4% detected once. The V gene end was trimmed by 0 bases and the J gene end by 4 bases; junction bases not matched to a gene: 6. Per germline, CDR1 LGHDT and CDR2 YNNKEL (reference sequence). The CDR3 runs 15 residues. Time point here: blood at routine non-recurrence follow-up after resection. The study sequenced unsorted whole RNA from tumor, nontumor lung or frozen PBMC. This sequence joins TRBV3-1 and TRBJ2-7, with TRBD1 matching 7 bases. The TCR was taken from a female donor with early-stage non-small cell lung cancer. Sequenced here: PBMCs, sampled at follow-up. The CDR3 loop reads CASSQDLRQGYEQYF. CDR3 coding DNA: TGTGCCAGCAGCCAAGATTTGAGACAGGGTTACGAGCAGTACTTC.